One sample yielded the 26 T cell receptor beta chains listed below, sequenced in a study of T cells expressing NK-cell markers. TCRdb re-called the 5' RACE reads; every CDR3 protein appears as one record, without DNA. The repertoire shows about 400,000 distinct CDR3 sequences; the top ten hold roughly a tenth. Sequencing used blood T cells: a sorted CD56 or NKG2C T cell subset, CD4+ or CD8+ T cells, or bulk PBMC T cells (not recorded which). The receptor set was obtained from a woman between 45 and 65 years old in good health.

V usage is TRBV4-1 and J usage is TRBJ1-6; the D gene TCRdb calls, TRBD1, cannot be checked with no DNA. Germline V gene data show CDR1 as MGHRA and CDR2 as YSYEKL. This CDR3 is built from 14 residues. The CDR3 loop is CASSQTGILSPLHF.

The chain recombines TRBV7-2 with TRBJ2-1; TCRdb's assignment of TRBD2 cannot be checked, as there is no DNA. Germline V gene lookup returns CDR1 SGHTA and CDR2 FQGNSA. This CDR3 region has 17 residues. The CDR3 protein is CASSSRGLANTYNEQFF.

The chain has TRBV12-3 or TRBV12-4 and TRBJ2-3; no DNA is available, so the TRBD1 call from TCRdb remains unchecked. The CDR3 loop spans 13 amino acids. CDR3 protein: CASSFGGGDTQYF.

The chain carries TRBV7-9 and TRBJ2-5; without DNA, the TCRdb call of TRBD1 cannot be checked. This CDR3 spans 15 amino acids. CDR1 SEHNR and CDR2 FQNEAQ come from the germline V gene (reference sequence). Here the CDR3 reads CASSPRGLPQETQYF.

The chain is built from TRBV7-9 and TRBJ2-4; without DNA, the TCRdb call of TRBD1 cannot be checked. Germline values: CDR1 SEHNR, CDR2 FQNEAQ (reference sequence). The length of the CDR3 is 21 residues. The CDR3 loop reads CASSADLRDRESRRGKNIQYF. Full variable domain (remainder filled in from reference TRBV7-9 and TRBJ2-4): DTGVSQNPRHKITKRGQNVTFRCDPISEHNRLYWYRQTLGQGPEFLTYFQNEAQLEKSRLLSDRFSAERPKGSFSTLEIQRTEQGDSAMYLCASSADLRDRESRRGKNIQYFGAGTRLSVL.

V usage is TRBV6-2 or TRBV6-3 and J usage is TRBJ2-1; TCRdb reports TRBD1, a call that lacks DNA to check it against. Germline V lookup: CDR1 MNHEY, CDR2 SVGEGT. The CDR3 contains 15 residues. CDR3 in amino acids: CASTPGGVSYNEQFF.

The chain joins TRBV2 to TRBJ2-7; TCRdb returns TRBD2, unconfirmable since there is no DNA. In germline, CDR1 is SNHLY, CDR2 FYNNEI. The length of the CDR3 is 14 residues. The CDR3 here is CASTRQTSPYEQYF.

V usage is TRBV12-3 or TRBV12-4 and J usage is TRBJ1-2. The CDR3 length is 12 residues. CDR3 protein: CASSLTAYGYTF.

The V call is TRBV5-1, the J call TRBJ2-1; the D gene TCRdb calls, TRBD1, cannot be checked with no DNA. Germline V gene data show CDR1 as SGHRS and CDR2 as YFSETQ. The CDR3 runs to 16 residues. This CDR3 is CASSLAQGAIQNEQFF.

CDR3 residues: CASSLRVPVDSSYNSPLHF. The V call is TRBV5-1, the J call TRBJ1-6. Germline-derived CDR1 and CDR2 are SGHRS and YFSETQ. The CDR3 has 19 residues. Full variable domain (rest looked up from reference TRBV5-1 and TRBJ1-6): KAGVTQTPRYLIKTRGQQVTLSCSPISGHRSVSWYQQTPGQGLQFLFEYFSETQRNKGNFPGRFSGRQFSNSRSEMNVSTLELGDSALYLCASSLRVPVDSSYNSPLHFGNGTRLTVT.

This chain joins TRBV11-2 and TRBJ2-2. Germline CDR1 and CDR2: SGHAT and FQNNGV. CDR3 length: 14 residues. CDR3 sequence: CASSFPTVTGELFF.

V is TRBV20-1 and J is TRBJ2-7; TCRdb's D call of TRBD2 is untestable without DNA. This CDR3 has 15 residues. CDR1 and CDR2 (germline): DFQATT, SNEGSKA (reference sequence). The CDR3 sequence is CSARMRRVGSYEQYF.

The genes are TRBV12-3 or TRBV12-4 and TRBJ2-5; TCRdb lists TRBD2, though no DNA is available to test this call. This CDR3 is built from 16 residues. The chain's CDR3 is CASSSASGNLQETQYF.

The gene calls are TRBV24-1 and TRBJ2-2; TCRdb calls TRBD1, which cannot be checked without DNA. This CDR3 has 15 residues. The germline CDR1 and CDR2 sequences are KGHDR and SFDVKD. CDR3 sequence: CATSDLGAGAGELFF.

The chain links TRBV7-8 to TRBJ2-1; the TCRdb D gene call, TRBD2, has no DNA to confirm it. CDR1 is SGHVS, CDR2 FQNEAQ, per germline. The CDR3 consists of 16 residues. The CDR3 region is CASSLVPGVSRNEQFF.

The J gene is TRBJ2-5, the V gene TRBV29-1; TCRdb returns TRBD1, unconfirmable since there is no DNA. CDR1 and CDR2 (germline): SQVTM, ANQGSEA. CDR3 length: 13 amino acids. CDR3 in amino acids: CSVERGVQETQYF.

V is TRBV28 and J is TRBJ2-5. CDR1 and CDR2 (germline): MDHEN, SYDVKM. This CDR3 spans 15 amino acids. CDR3 in amino acids: CASRSLDAFQETQYF.

The V call is TRBV28, the J call TRBJ2-3. Germline values: CDR1 MDHEN, CDR2 SYDVKM. The CDR3 has 12 amino acids. The CDR3 loop is CASSRLGDTQYF.

The chain recombines TRBV21-1 with TRBJ2-2. TRBV21-1 is a pseudogene segment. The CDR3 spans 16 residues. The CDR3: CASSGKGILRTGELFF.

The chain links TRBV9 to TRBJ1-1. The germline gives CDR1 SGDLS, CDR2 YYNGEE. The CDR3 totals 14 residues. The CDR3 here is CASSAEIMNTEAFF.

The gene calls are TRBV10-2 and TRBJ1-1. The V gene's germline CDR1 is WSHSY and CDR2 SAAADI. The CDR3 covers 12 residues. The CDR3: CASSSDIREAFF.

The chain recombines TRBV20-1 with TRBJ2-5; there is no DNA to check the TCRdb D call of TRBD2. The CDR3 totals 14 residues. Germline CDR1 is DFQATT and CDR2 is SNEGSKA (reference sequence). The CDR3: CSAREREGLETQYF.

The chain joins TRBV29-1 to TRBJ2-3; there is no DNA to check the TCRdb D call of TRBD1. CDR3 length: 15 residues. CDR1 is SQVTM and CDR2 is ANQGSEA in the germline V gene. The CDR3 region is CSVQRTVGGTDTQYF.

The chain uses TRBV9 and TRBJ1-3; TCRdb gives TRBD1 as the D gene, but with no DNA this cannot be confirmed. Germline V gene data show CDR1 as SGDLS and CDR2 as YYNGEE. The CDR3 loop spans 14 amino acids. CDR3 amino acids: CASSVRDRGNTIYF.

The chain carries TRBV20-1 and TRBJ2-3; TCRdb selects TRBD2, and the lack of DNA leaves this call unchecked. Germline CDR1 DFQATT, CDR2 SNEGSKA (reference sequence). This CDR3 has 15 residues. This CDR3 is CSAGTGTSGADTQYF.

The genes are TRBV12-3 or TRBV12-4 and TRBJ1-2; the D call from TCRdb, TRBD1, cannot be confirmed without DNA. The CDR3 spans 14 residues. The CDR3 protein is CASSPTGESYGYTF.